The subject of this entry is one T cell receptor beta chain. It lacks a known antigen. No clone much larger than this one lies a single base away; base qualities are absent. These data come from a study of blood T cell repertoires in COVID-19 (dated by TCRdb to the early 2020s). Broadly, across the study: The collaborator samples originated in the United States, Italy and Spain and spanned the acute and convalescent phases of COVID-19. The prospective study material was composed of cDNA or gDNA derived from T cells, B-cell-depleted T cells, or PBMCs. Deeply sampled blood TCRbeta repertoires from subjects exposed to, actively infected with, or recovered from COVID-19 were included in the dataset. A freely available public database, intended as a resource for researchers studying the immune response to SARS-CoV-2, is where the repertoires were released. Samples came from the ongoing ImmuneRACE study (first 160 participants) plus 1,254 subjects from 6 global collaborators. Sample metadata almost always included a de-identified subject ID, COVID-19 status, age in years and sex. HLA class I and class II types, where available, came from metadata supplied by the sample provider rather than from assay-based typing.

What the work shows at the level of the full study, not this receptor alone: Clinical and demographic metadata were provided uncurated, with the amount varying by source and participant.

Samples from volunteer blood donors who had recovered from COVID-19 were contributed by a second Seattle source. Whole blood was collected in K2EDTA tubes by collaborating institutions according to the institutions' own protocols. For TCRbeta analysis, collaborator samples were shipped as frozen whole blood, as isolated PBMCs, or as DNA extracted from either sample type. TCRbeta CDR3 regions were amplified from genomic DNA by means of the immunoSEQ Assay, a bias-controlled multiplex PCR. From the authors' description of their analysis: Nucleated cell counts per sample were estimated from amplification of reference gene primers within the assay. To quantify the absolute abundance of each unique TCRbeta CDR3 rearrangement, sequence reads were collapsed and filtered. For each sample, productive Simpson clonality was calculated as the square root of Simpson's diversity index over productive rearrangements. The table was pulled from immuneACCESS by TCRdb, which kept in-frame rearrangements only. Such tables lose some clones; where checked, under half of the loss comes from unresolved V genes, and the rest has no known cause. V, J and clone size are taken as reported in that table, and D and trimming were inferred from the DNA itself. In all, the sample holds 200,000 to 300,000 clones, and around 80% of those were seen once. The ten largest account for about 2.3% of the sample.

Per the germline V gene (reference sequence), LGHDT is the CDR1 and YNNKEL is the CDR2. V is pared back by 1 base and J by 9 bases, with 22 bases lying between the germline termini. The CDR3 runs 16 amino acids, cysteine and phenylalanine included. CDR3 DNA is the only sequence kept; it has 48 bases, read in frame from the first base. The V and J genes are TRBV3-1 (or the pseudogene TRBV3-2) and TRBJ2-7; the D gene is perhaps TRBD2, from 6 matching bases. The clonotype originates from a man between 40 and 49 years old who had recovered from COVID-19. Material: peripheral blood. The bases are TGTGCCAGCAGCCAAGTACGACGGGACTTTTCTACGAGGCAGTACTTC. The encoded protein is CASSQVRRDFSTRQYF.